The 2 T cell receptor beta chains below come from one sample, sequenced in a study of cytomegalovirus exposure and HLA in healthy donors. 13 Jbeta primers and 60 Vbeta primers were used for the PCR. Clones were sequenced by immunoSEQ multiplex PCR, and TCRdb holds only the in-frame ones, with some missing. Found here are about 180,000 clones, roughly 79% of them singletons; the top ten hold 4.9%. Sequenced sample: PBMCs. Receptors were obtained from a woman aged 18-29 years in good health and CMV-seropositive.

The chain has TRBV10-1 and TRBJ1-5; 7 nucleotides match TRBD1. Trimming cost V 8 bases and J 0 bases; bases outside gene matches: 13. CDR3 length: 17 amino acids. Germline CDR1 WNHNN, CDR2 SYGVQD (reference sequence). The CDR3 protein is CASPRQGRGLSNQPQHF. In DNA form, the CDR3 reads TGCGCCAGCCCCCGACAGGGTAGAGGGCTTAGCAATCAGCCCCAGCATTTT.

The chain uses TRBV5-6 and TRBJ2-5; D is ambiguous. There are 15 residues in the CDR3. Germline loops: CDR1 SGHDT, CDR2 YYEEEE. The V and J ends lost 1 base and 1 base respectively, with 11 bases between them. CDR3 nucleotides: TGTGCCAGCAGCTTGAATCCGACATCCCAAGAGACCCAGTACTTC. It is translated as CASSLNPTSQETQYF.